This T cell receptor (beta chain) was retrieved from a study of cytomegalovirus exposure and HLA in healthy donors. The PCR was carried out with 60 Vbeta primers and 13 Jbeta primers. Assay: immunoSEQ multiplex PCR; the TCRdb copy retains only in-frame clones and omits some. The sample records over 130,000 clones, 61% being singletons. To note about this clone: Its matching antigen is unknown.

Findings and caveats of the study: Many donors carried some public TCRs, although rarity characterized most TCR sequences. A later analysis reportedly identified an Asian-associated ancestry cluster as carrying fewer N-insertions than the approximately 730-donor mean. As a later analysis showed, a missense DCLRE1C variant was linked to trimming of TCR beta V- and J-genes. In vitro data verified three CMV-associated chains as specific for CMV antigens.

The CDR3 extends over 14 amino acids. V dropped 1 base and J dropped 7; count of bases not matched to a gene: 3. CDR1 is SEHNR and CDR2 is FQNEAQ in the germline V gene (reference sequence). The chain links TRBV7-9 to TRBJ2-4; 8 nucleotides agree with TRBD2. The TCR was taken from a male donor in good health and CMV-seronegative. Material: PBMCs. The CDR3 sequence: CASSLESSGNIQYF. CDR3 nucleotide sequence: TGTGCCAGCAGCTTAGAGTCTAGCGGGAACATTCAGTACTTC.